Listed here are 32 T cell receptor beta chains from one sample, sequenced in a study of cytomegalovirus exposure and HLA in healthy donors. A multiplex PCR was run with 60 Vbeta primers and 13 Jbeta primers. Profiling relied on immunoSEQ multiplex PCR, and the TCRdb table lists in-frame clones only, not all of them. There are roughly 100,000 clones in the sample; about 80% occur only once, and roughly 8.2% lies in the top ten. Sequences were obtained from PBMCs. These TCRs come from a man aged 40-49 years in good health and CMV-seropositive.

This clone was observed a handful of times. V gene TRBV28 combines with J gene TRBJ2-1; possibly TRBD1 for D (6 bases). CDR3 length: 9 residues. Germline V gives CDR1 MDHEN, CDR2 SYDVKM. In DNA, the CDR3 is TGTGCGACAGGTAATGAGCAGTTCTTC. It translates to CATGNEQFF.

The rearrangement links TRBV19 to TRBJ1-5, with 8 nucleotides matching TRBD1. This CDR3 has 13 residues. Germline CDR1 reads LNHDA; CDR2 reads SQIVND (reference sequence). Germline trimming cut 6 bases from V and 7 bases from J; bases unmatched to any gene: 5. This CDR3 reads CASRTGVLQPQHF. CDR3 bases: TGTGCCAGTAGGACAGGGGTGTTGCAGCCCCAGCATTTT.

This chain uses TRBV27 with TRBJ2-7, with D maybe TRBD1 (5 bases). Trimming shortened V by 7 bases and J by 7 bases, and 20 bases separated the two germline ends. CDR3 length: 14 residues. CDR1 MNHEY and CDR2 SMNVEV come from the germline V gene (reference sequence). CDR3 coding DNA: TGTGCCAGCACCACCAGGGTACCTGGCGAGGAGCAGTACTTC. This codes for CASTTRVPGEEQYF.

The chain carries TRBV9 and TRBJ2-2, with 10 bases lining up with TRBD2. CDR1 is SGDLS and CDR2 is YYNGEE in the germline V gene. J gave up 2 bases and V 0 bases, and 7 bases lay outside the gene matches. The CDR3 is 18 residues long. This CDR3 is CASSVAPTSGANTGELFF. As DNA, the CDR3 is TGTGCCAGCAGCGTAGCCCCAACTAGCGGGGCCAACACCGGGGAGCTGTTTTTT. Filled out from reference TRBV9 and TRBJ2-2, the complete variable domain reads DSGVTQTPKHLITATGQRVTLRCSPRSGDLSVYWYQQSLDQGLQFLIQYYNGEERAKGNILERFSAQQFPDLHSELNLSSLELGDSALYFCASSVAPTSGANTGELFFGEGSRLTVL.

This clone has only a few counts. The rearrangement uses TRBV19 and TRBJ2-2; 11 bases map to TRBD1. The CDR3 sequence is 15 residues long. Unmatched junction bases numbered 6, after V lost 5 bases and J lost 7 bases. Germline V gene sequence: CDR1 LNHDA, CDR2 SQIVND (reference sequence). Here the CDR3 reads CASSPGTGGNGELFF. DNA for the CDR3: TGTGCCAGTAGTCCCGGGACAGGGGGTAACGGGGAGCTGTTTTTT.

The chain combines TRBV2 with TRBJ2-1, with D perhaps TRBD2 (5 bases). The V gene's germline CDR1 is SNHLY and CDR2 FYNNEI. This CDR3 is 16 amino acids long. Trimming removed 5 bases from V and 3 bases from J, with 17 bases in between. The CDR3 sequence is CASSLSRGSVYNEQFF. The CDR3 DNA reads as TGTGCCAGCAGTCTATCTCGCGGGTCGGTCTACAATGAGCAGTTCTTC.

The CDR3 region has the DNA TGTGCCAGCAGCCGGACTAGCGGGAGGGCCACAGATACGCAGTATTTT. Amino acids: CASSRTSGRATDTQYF. The V and J genes are TRBV11-2 and TRBJ2-3, with 15 bases matching TRBD2. This CDR3 region has 16 residues. CDR1 is SGHAT and CDR2 is FQNNGV in the germline V gene. The ends lost 5 bases at V and 2 bases at J; junction bases unmatched: 2.

The V and J genes are TRBV28 and TRBJ1-5; D unclear. CDR3 length equals 15 residues. V lost 1 base to trimming and J lost 0 bases, with 7 bases between them. Germline CDR1 is MDHEN and CDR2 is SYDVKM. The CDR3, as DNA: TGTGCCAGCAGTTTATTACAGAATAGCAATCAGCCCCAGCATTTT. This translates into CASSLLQNSNQPQHF.

V usage is TRBV7-6 and J usage is TRBJ2-7; 13 positions agree with TRBD2. The CDR3 is 17 residues long. Germline V gives CDR1 SGHVS, CDR2 FNYEAQ. Trimming took 0 bases from V and 5 from J; bases not matched to a gene: 7. The CDR3 here is CASSLALAGGSVDEQYF. DNA of the CDR3: TGTGCCAGCAGCTTAGCACTAGCGGGAGGGTCTGTGGACGAGCAGTACTTC.

This clone was seen more than once but under ten times. The chain has TRBV6-5 and TRBJ2-5; 9 bases agree with TRBD1. Germline V lookup: CDR1 MNHEY, CDR2 SVGAGI. V shed 2 bases and J 5 bases; nucleotides not matched to a gene: 3. This CDR3 is 14 amino acids long. In DNA form, the CDR3 reads TGTGCCAGCAGTTACGGACAGGGGTTGGAGACCCAGTACTTC. Translating it yields CASSYGQGLETQYF.

This chain links TRBV11-3 with TRBJ2-1, with 12 nucleotides matching TRBD2. The germline V gene encodes CDR1 SGHNT and CDR2 YENEEA. This CDR3 contains 15 residues. Trimming removed 3 bases from V and 5 bases from J; junction bases left unmatched: 2. CDR3 sequence reads: CASSFGLAGNNEQFF. As DNA, the CDR3 is TGTGCCAGCAGCTTTGGACTAGCGGGGAACAATGAGCAGTTCTTC.

This clone was counted once. The V call is TRBV7-2, the J call TRBJ2-5; D perhaps matches TRBD1 (6 bases). The J call may be in error: the DNA end matches TRBJ2-7 better. The CDR3 sequence is 13 residues long. Germline CDR1 is SGHTA and CDR2 is FQGNSA. The CDR3 reads CASRSGTLYEQYF. In DNA form, the CDR3 reads TGTGCCAGCAGATCCGGGACACTCTACGAGCAGTACTTC.

This clone appeared a few times. V is TRBV6-1 and J is TRBJ2-7; 8 nucleotides agree with TRBD2. Germline CDR1 reads MNHNS; CDR2 reads SASEGT. The trim removed 5 bases at V and 4 bases at J, leaving 7 bases unmatched. The CDR3 runs to 14 residues. The DNA for the CDR3 is TGTGCCAGCAGTAGTACTAGCGGAGCGTACGAGCAGTACTTC. Translating gives CASSSTSGAYEQYF.

V is TRBV7-9 and J is TRBJ1-4; D may be TRBD1 (5 bases). Germline CDR1 is SEHNR and CDR2 is FQNEAQ (reference sequence). The ends were cut back, 5 bases at V and 1 base at J, with 11 bases in the middle. The CDR3 contains 15 residues. The CDR3 nucleotides read TGTGCCAGCAGCCCAGAAGGGGTAACTAATGAAAAACTGTTTTTT. Translating it yields CASSPEGVTNEKLFF.

This rearrangement joins TRBV5-4 to TRBJ1-2; 8 bases align to TRBD1. The CDR3 has 15 residues. CDR1 and CDR2 from the germline V gene are SGHNT and YYREEE (reference sequence). The V and J ends lost 4 bases and 3 bases, in that order; junction bases with no gene match: 8. The CDR3 sequence: CASSLQDRDHYGYTF. The CDR3 nucleotides are TGTGCCAGCAGCCTCCAGGACAGGGACCACTATGGCTACACCTTC. Combining the CDR3 with reference TRBV5-4 and TRBJ1-2 gives the whole variable domain ETGVTQSPTHLIKTRGQQVTLRCSSQSGHNTVSWYQQALGQGPQFIFQYYREEENGRGNFPPRFSGLQFPNYSSELNVNALELDDSALYLCASSLQDRDHYGYTFGSGTRLTVV.

The J gene is TRBJ1-2, the V gene TRBV2, with D unclear. Per germline, CDR1 SNHLY and CDR2 FYNNEI. The CDR3 consists of 14 residues. V was cut by 5 bases and J by 5 bases, with 15 bases left in between. CDR3 sequence: CASSQGSSGYGYTF. The CDR3 DNA is TGTGCCAGCAGTCAAGGGTCGTCAGGTTATGGCTACACCTTC.

V usage is TRBV30 and J usage is TRBJ2-3; D might be TRBD2 (6 bases). CDR1 is GTSNPN and CDR2 is SVGIG in the germline V gene (reference sequence). V was trimmed by 3 bases and J by 0 bases, leaving 13 bases between them. The length of the CDR3 is 15 residues. The chain's CDR3 is CAWSPWRGSTDTQYF. CDR3 nucleotides: TGTGCCTGGAGCCCCTGGAGGGGTAGCACAGATACGCAGTATTTT.

This chain joins TRBV28 and TRBJ2-4, with TRBD1 identical over 7 bases. J was trimmed by 0 bases and V by 5 bases; bases with no gene match: 16. Per germline, CDR1 MDHEN and CDR2 SYDVKM. CDR3 size: 19 residues. The CDR3 DNA follows: TGTGCCAGCAGTCCCGGGGACAGCGAAAAACCCCTAGCCAAAAACATTCAGTACTTC. Translated, it gives CASSPGDSEKPLAKNIQYF.

J is TRBJ2-7 and V is TRBV7-9, with 9 bases matching TRBD2. The CDR3 is 15 residues long. The V gene's germline CDR1 is SEHNR and CDR2 FQNEAQ (reference sequence). V dropped 5 bases and J dropped 5; count of bases not matched to a gene: 10. In nucleotides, the CDR3 is TGTGCCAGCAGCCGGTGGGGCGGGAGGGGCCACGAGCAGTACTTC. Translating it yields CASSRWGGRGHEQYF.

The rearrangement links TRBV10-3 to TRBJ2-3; D unresolved. The CDR3 runs to 14 residues. V was shortened by 6 bases and J by 4 bases, with 14 bases between the two germline ends. Germline assignment: CDR1 ENHRY and CDR2 SYGVKD. CDR3 DNA sequence: TGTGCCATCAGCAGTAACCCCCCCCCAGATACGCAGTATTTT. This codes for CAISSNPPPDTQYF.

The V gene is TRBV7-9, the J gene TRBJ2-1, with a weak D call TRBD2 (5 bases). The CDR3 spans 15 residues. The germline CDR1 and CDR2 sequences are SEHNR and FQNEAQ (reference sequence). V lost 5 bases and J lost 5, with 16 bases in between. In DNA form, the CDR3 reads TGTGCCAGCAGCCCCCGAAAGGACGGGGACAATGAGCAGTTCTTC. Protein: CASSPRKDGDNEQFF.

This chain's CDR3 is CASSLNREANEKLFF. The CDR3 DNA sequence: TGTGCCAGCAGTCTAAACAGGGAAGCTAATGAAAAACTGTTTTTT. The V call is TRBV27, the J call TRBJ1-4; TRBD1 is a possible D gene (6 bases). From germline, CDR1 is MNHEY and CDR2 SMNVEV (reference sequence). CDR3 length: 15 amino acids. Trimming stripped 5 bases from V and 3 bases from J, with 13 bases between.

The chain recombines TRBV6-1 with TRBJ1-2; 10 bases fit TRBD1. CDR3 length: 14 residues. J was trimmed by 5 bases and V by 8 bases; bases with no gene match: 8. Germline V gives CDR1 MNHNS, CDR2 SASEGT. For the CDR3, the DNA is TGTGCCAGCCTCCGGGACAGGGGAATTTATGGCTACACCTTC. Protein: CASLRDRGIYGYTF.

The rearrangement links TRBV13 to TRBJ2-3, with TRBD1 matching 7 bases. Germline trimming cut 4 bases from V and 0 bases from J; bases unmatched to any gene: 7. Germline lookup yields CDR1 PRHDT and CDR2 FYEKMQ (reference sequence). The CDR3 sequence is 16 residues long. The chain's CDR3 is CASSSDRVVSTDTQYF. In DNA, the CDR3 is TGTGCCAGCAGCTCAGACAGGGTGGTGAGCACAGATACGCAGTATTTT.

The rearrangement joins TRBV6-1 to TRBJ1-1, with unresolved D. Trimming removed 1 base from V and 14 bases from J, with 11 bases in between. This CDR3 comprises 11 residues. The V gene's germline CDR1 is MNHNS and CDR2 SASEGT. The CDR3 loop is CASSEGAGFFF. In nucleotides, the CDR3 is TGTGCCAGCAGTGAAGGGGCAGGATTCTTCTTT.

This chain connects TRBV7-3 to TRBJ2-3; 8 nucleotides agree with TRBD2. V gave up 6 bases and J gave up 0 bases; unmatched junction bases: 5. Germline loops: CDR1 SGHTA, CDR2 FQGTGA. The CDR3 spans 15 residues. The CDR3 spells CASSLSGDSTDTQYF. CDR3 DNA sequence: TGTGCCAGCAGTCTTAGCGGGGACAGCACAGATACGCAGTATTTT.

This clone was seen more than once but under ten times. This sequence joins TRBV4-1 and TRBJ2-7; tentative D call: TRBD1 (5 bases). Trimming cost V 6 bases and J 5 bases, with 17 bases left between them. This CDR3 spans 14 amino acids. From germline, CDR1 is MGHRA and CDR2 YSYEKL. CDR3 nucleotide sequence: TGCGCCAGCAGGGACACCTTTGAGGTAAACGAGCAGTACTTC. It encodes CASRDTFEVNEQYF.

This chain links TRBV6-1 with TRBJ2-7; D possibly corresponds to TRBD2 (5 bases). This CDR3 spans 13 amino acids. In germline, CDR1 is MNHNS, CDR2 SASEGT. The V and J ends lost 4 bases and 1 base respectively, with 8 bases between them. The CDR3 DNA reads TGTGCCAGCAGTGCCGAGGGATCCTACGAGCAGTACTTC. Encoded protein: CASSAEGSYEQYF.

The CDR3 sequence: CASSARGGGAVTDTQYF. CDR3 DNA sequence: TGTGCCAGCAGCGCCAGGGGCGGGGGGGCCGTCACAGATACGCAGTATTTT. The V call is TRBV9, the J call TRBJ2-3; 9 bases map to TRBD2. V lost 3 bases to trimming and J lost 2 bases; unmatched junction nucleotides: 10. CDR3 length: 17 residues. Per germline, CDR1 SGDLS and CDR2 YYNGEE.

V and J are TRBV27 and TRBJ1-2, with a tentative D call TRBD1 (6 bases). V lost 8 bases, J lost 4 bases, and 11 bases lay in between. The CDR3 extends over 12 amino acids. Germline V gene lookup returns CDR1 MNHEY and CDR2 SMNVEV (reference sequence). The CDR3 bases are TGTGCCAGCGGAGTCAGGGGCTATGGCTACACCTTC. Translated: CASGVRGYGYTF.

The V and J genes are TRBV5-1 and TRBJ1-2; the match to TRBD1 covers 8 bases. This CDR3 spans 14 amino acids. In germline, CDR1 is SGHRS, CDR2 YFSETQ. Trimming at V came to 4 bases and at J to 6 bases, leaving 8 bases not matched to a gene. CDR3 in amino acids: CASSLDRGGDGYTF. In DNA, the CDR3 is TGCGCCAGCAGCCTCGACAGGGGTGGCGATGGCTACACCTTC.

The sample holds a few counts of this clone. CDR3 amino acids: CASKRVNEQFF. CDR3 DNA sequence: TGTGCCAGCAAGCGGGTCAATGAGCAGTTCTTC. This chain joins TRBV2 and TRBJ2-1, with D tentatively TRBD2 (6 bases). Trimming shortened V by 7 bases and J by 6 bases, and 7 bases separated the two germline ends. Germline V gives CDR1 SNHLY, CDR2 FYNNEI. The CDR3 covers 11 residues.